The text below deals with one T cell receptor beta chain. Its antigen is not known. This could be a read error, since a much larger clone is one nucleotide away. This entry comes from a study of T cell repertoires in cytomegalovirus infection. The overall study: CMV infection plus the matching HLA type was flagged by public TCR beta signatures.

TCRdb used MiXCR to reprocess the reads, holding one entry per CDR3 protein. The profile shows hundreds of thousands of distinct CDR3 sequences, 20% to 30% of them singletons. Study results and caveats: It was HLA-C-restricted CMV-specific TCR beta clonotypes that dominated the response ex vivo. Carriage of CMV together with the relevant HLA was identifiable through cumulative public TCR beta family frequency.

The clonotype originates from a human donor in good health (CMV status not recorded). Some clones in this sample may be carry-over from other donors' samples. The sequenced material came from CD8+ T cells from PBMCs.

The CDR3 DNA reads as TGTGCCAGCAGCTCAGCTTGGACTAGCGGTTACAATGAGCAGTTCTTC. As protein: CASSSAWTSGYNEQFF. This chain uses TRBV7-6 with TRBJ2-1, with 10 bases aligning to TRBD2. CDR1 and CDR2 (germline): SGHVS, FNYEAQ. The CDR3 spans 16 residues. V was clipped by 4 bases and J by 4 bases; unmatched bases: 7.